Listed below are T cell receptor beta chains from one sample, sequenced in a study of T cells in Graves' hyperthyroidism and ophthalmopathy. In TCRdb, the multiplex PCR reads were re-called with MiXCR into one record per CDR3 protein. The sample has 20,000 to 30,000 distinct CDR3 sequences, 49% seen once. Sample: blood. The source is a woman aged 40 to 50 with Graves' hyperthyroidism that later progressed to Graves' ophthalmopathy. Each CDR3 is given with its conserved first and last residue. A D gene is named only where the DNA matches it firmly. The listing skips clone size in some rows; elsewhere it reads once, few, many or a size class.

d_call	cdr3_length	v_call	clone_size	j_call	cdr3_nt	cdr3_aa
TRBD1	12	TRBV29-1	medium-sized	TRBJ1-2	TGCAGCGTAGCCCAGGGGGCTGGCGGCTACACCTTC	CSVAQGAGGYTF
-	15	TRBV5-4	few	TRBJ1-6	TGTGCCAGCGGCGAGATCGGACAGAAGAATTCACCCCTCCACTTT	CASGEIGQKNSPLHF
-	15	TRBV2	-	TRBJ2-1	TGTGCCAGCAGTGAGCCCGGGACGGGGAACAATGAGCAGTTCTTC	CASSEPGTGNNEQFF
-	11	TRBV7-9	-	TRBJ1-2	TGTGCCAGCAGCTTTCAGGGAGGCTACACCTTC	CASSFQGGYTF
-	16	TRBV11-1	many	TRBJ2-2	TGTGCCGTTTCGAAGCGGGACAGAACGAACACCGGGGAGCTGTTTTTT	CAVSKRDRTNTGELFF
TRBD1	17	TRBV5-1	medium-sized	TRBJ2-7	TGCGCCAGCAGCTTGGGATTATGGGGGACAGACACCTACGAGCAGTACTTC	CASSLGLWGTDTYEQYF
-	14	TRBV2	-	TRBJ1-2	TGTGCCAGCAGTGAGCAGGGAATAAACTATGGCTACACCTTC	CASSEQGINYGYTF
-	16	TRBV5-5	many	TRBJ1-6	TGTGCCAGCAGCTTGCTCTCGGCCTCCTATAATTCACCCCTCCACTTT	CASSLLSASYNSPLHF
TRBD2	16	TRBV5-1	-	TRBJ2-7	TGCGCCAGCAGCCAGGGACTAGCGGGAGGGATCTACGAGCAGTACTTC	CASSQGLAGGIYEQYF
TRBD1	17	TRBV10-3	-	TRBJ2-6	TGTGCCATCAGTGAAGGGACAGGTACCTCTGGGGCCAACGTCCTGACTTTC	CAISEGTGTSGANVLTF
-	14	TRBV6-4	-	TRBJ2-1	TGTGCCAGCAGTGAAGGAGCGGTCTCTGGCGAGCAGTTCTTC	CASSEGAVSGEQFF
-	20	TRBV20-1	-	TRBJ1-3	-	CSAPQGTADEQYFGPGTIYF
-	13	TRBV2	-	TRBJ1-4	TGTGCCAGCAGCATAGCAACTAATGAAAAACTGTTTTTT	CASSIATNEKLFF
-	14	TRBV6-6	many	TRBJ2-7	TGTGCCAGCAGTTACATAAATAGGACCTACGAGCAGTACTTC	CASSYINRTYEQYF
-	14	TRBV2	-	TRBJ2-7	TGTGCCAGCAGTCTCGAGGGGGACGTCTACGAGCAGTACTTC	CASSLEGDVYEQYF
-	13	TRBV2	few	TRBJ1-1	TGTGCCAGCAGTTACATGATGAACACTGAAGCTTTCTTT	CASSYMMNTEAFF
-	13	TRBV6-5	many	TRBJ1-1	TGTGCCAGCAGGCGGCCGTTGGATACTGAAGCTTTCTTT	CASRRPLDTEAFF
TRBD2	16	TRBV5-1	many	TRBJ2-7	TGCGCCAGCAGCTTCCCCAGCGGGGAAACTTCCTACGAGCAGTACTTC	CASSFPSGETSYEQYF
-	14	TRBV25-1	-	TRBJ1-4	TGTGCCAGCTCTCGGGGCCGCCCCAATGAAAAACTGTTTTTT	CASSRGRPNEKLFF
-	16	TRBV20-1	few	TRBJ1-2	TGCAGTGCTAGAGGACCCAACAGGTTCCGAGGGTATGGCTACACCTTC	CSARGPNRFRGYGYTF
-	13	TRBV6-2/TRBV6-3	many	TRBJ2-5	TGTGCCAGCAGACCCCCCGGCAAAGAGACCCAGTACTTC	CASRPPGKETQYF
-	13	TRBV6-4	-	TRBJ1-6	TGTGCCAGCAGTGACAGGGATAATTCACCCCTCCACTTT	CASSDRDNSPLHF
TRBD1	16	TRBV15	-	TRBJ1-2	TGTGCCACCAGCAGAACGGACAGGGGGCACTACTATGGCTACACCTTC	CATSRTDRGHYYGYTF
TRBD2	18	TRBV9	-	TRBJ2-6	TGTGCCAGCAGCGTAGCCGGTAGCGGGAGCGCCGGGGCCAACGTCCTGACTTTC	CASSVAGSGSAGANVLTF
TRBD2	12	TRBV20-1	medium-sized	TRBJ2-7	TGCAGTGCTCCGACTAGCGGGAGAGAGCAGTACTTC	CSAPTSGREQYF
TRBD2	16	TRBV2	medium-sized	TRBJ2-6	TGTGCCAGGGGGACAGCGGGGGGCTCTGGGGCCAACGTCCTGACTTTC	CARGTAGGSGANVLTF
-	11	TRBV2	-	TRBJ2-7	TGTGCCAGCATGGGCGGCTACGAGCAGTACTTC	CASMGGYEQYF
-	15	TRBV15	-	TRBJ2-7	TGTGCCACCAGCAGAATAAAGATGGCAGGCTATAAGCAGTACTTC	CATSRIKMAGYKQYF
TRBD1	15	TRBV19	once	TRBJ2-1	TGTGCCAGTAGTATCGACAGGGGGGACGGAAATGAGCAGTTCTTC	CASSIDRGDGNEQFF
TRBD2	12	TRBV2	-	TRBJ2-1	TGTGCCAGCATGTGGGAGCGGGGTGAGCAGTTCTTC	CASMWERGEQFF
-	10	TRBV6-1	many	TRBJ2-5	TGTGCCAGCCTGTACGAGACCCAGTACTTC	CASLYETQYF
TRBD1	20	TRBV2	many	TRBJ1-4	TGTGCCAGCAGTTACCGAGTTATTCCGGGACAGAGATCCTTGGGGGAAAAACTGTTTTTT	CASSYRVIPGQRSLGEKLFF
TRBD2	15	TRBV2	-	TRBJ2-1	TGTGCCAGCACCGAAGGTCTAGCGGGAGCGGTCGAGCAGTTCTTC	CASTEGLAGAVEQFF
-	14	TRBV20-1	-	TRBJ2-1	TGCAGTGCTAGAGATCTTAGCGGATACAATGAGCAGTTCTTC	CSARDLSGYNEQFF
-	11	TRBV29-1	-	TRBJ1-1	TGCAGCGTTGGTCAGAACACTGAAGCTTTCTTT	CSVGQNTEAFF
-	13	TRBV27	many	TRBJ2-2	TGTGCCAGCAGTTCCCTGAACACCGGGGAGCTGTTTTTT	CASSSLNTGELFF
-	16	TRBV11-3	once	TRBJ1-6	TGTGCCAGCAGCTCTTACGCCGGGTCCTATAATTCACCCCTCTACTTT	CASSSYAGSYNSPLYF
-	12	TRBV6-1	few	TRBJ2-7	TGTGCCAGCAGTGAAGACGGCTACGAGCAGTACTTC	CASSEDGYEQYF
-	13	TRBV6-1	-	TRBJ1-6	TGTGCCGCCCGCCGGACAGTAGATTCACCCCTCCACTTT	CAARRTVDSPLHF
-	12	TRBV5-8	-	TRBJ1-5	TGTGCCAGCATCGGGGGGAATCAGCCCCAGCATTTT	CASIGGNQPQHF
-	13	TRBV28	many	TRBJ2-7	TGTGCCACCCAGGGGCCAGAGTTCTACGAGCAGTACTTC	CATQGPEFYEQYF
TRBD1	12	TRBV2	-	TRBJ1-1	TGTGCCAGTAACAGGGGGAACACTGAAGCTTTCTTT	CASNRGNTEAFF
-	13	TRBV6-5	-	TRBJ2-7	TGTGCCAGCAGCTCCGGGACGGAATACGAGCAGTACTTC	CASSSGTEYEQYF
-	14	TRBV13	-	TRBJ2-3	TGTGCCAGCAAAGGGGGTAGCGGGTACGGTACGCAGTATTTT	CASKGGSGYGTQYF
-	12	TRBV2	-	TRBJ2-1	TGTGCCAGCAATGGTCAGGGTGCTGAGCAGTTCTTC	CASNGQGAEQFF
-	15	TRBV6-5	many	TRBJ2-3	TGTGCCAGCAGTTATAGGGCGGAATACACAGATACGCAGTATTTT	CASSYRAEYTDTQYF
TRBD1	13	TRBV6-5	-	TRBJ1-2	TGTGCCAGCGGACAGGGATCCAACTATGGCTACACCTTC	CASGQGSNYGYTF
-	16	TRBV19	-	TRBJ1-6	TGTGCCAGTAGTCCGCTCTGGGATGACTATAATTCACCCCTCCACTTT	CASSPLWDDYNSPLHF
TRBD1	13	TRBV14	-	TRBJ1-1	TGTGCCAGCAGCCGGACAGGCCGCACTGAAGCTTTCTTT	CASSRTGRTEAFF
-	13	TRBV24-1	-	TRBJ1-2	TGTGCCACCAGTAGAGGGGGAGACTATGGCTACACCTTC	CATSRGGDYGYTF
-	13	TRBV2	-	TRBJ1-5	TGTGCCACAGGGCTTCGGAGCAATCAGCCCCAGCATTTT	CATGLRSNQPQHF